A selection of T cell receptor beta chains follows, all from one sample in a study of OX40 agonist ivuxolimab in advanced cancers. Here immunoSEQ multiplex PCR was the method, and the copy in TCRdb shows in-frame clones only, minus some. The sample carries about 58,000 clones, less than 90% recorded once. The sample here was CD4+ or CD8+ T cells sorted from blood, taken in a trial of the OX40 agonist ivuxolimab. These receptors all stem from an adult with an advanced solid tumor such as melanoma, head and neck, liver or kidney cancer. Both conserved end residues are part of each CDR3. A D gene is named only where the DNA matches it firmly. A clone size is listed for some rows: how often the clone was seen (once, few, many), or a class if it is expanded.

j_call: TRBJ1-6
d_call: .
v_call: TRBV5-6
clone_size: .
cdr3_nt: TGTGCCAGCAGCCTGGGCCCTCTAGGAAATTCACCCCTCCACTTT
cdr3_aa: CASSLGPLGNSPLHF

j_call: TRBJ1-1
d_call: .
v_call: TRBV6-5
clone_size: .
cdr3_nt: TGTGCCAGCAGTTATGGCGGTCACATTGGCACTGAAGCTTTCTTT
cdr3_aa: CASSYGGHIGTEAFF

j_call: TRBJ1-1
d_call: .
v_call: TRBV28
clone_size: few
cdr3_nt: TGTGCCAGCACTTTGAACACTGAAGCTTTCTTT
cdr3_aa: CASTLNTEAFF

j_call: TRBJ2-5
d_call: TRBD1
v_call: TRBV28
clone_size: .
cdr3_nt: TGTGCCAGCAGTTTCGACAGGGGATTGGGCGAAGAGACCCAGTACTTC
cdr3_aa: CASSFDRGLGEETQYF

j_call: TRBJ2-5
d_call: TRBD2
v_call: TRBV18
clone_size: .
cdr3_nt: TGTGCCAGCTCACCACTGGCGGGAGTCCAAGAGACCCAGTACTTC
cdr3_aa: CASSPLAGVQETQYF

j_call: TRBJ1-4
d_call: TRBD1
v_call: TRBV7-9
clone_size: .
cdr3_nt: TGTGCCAGCAGCTTAGCAAGACAGGGGGCGGAAAAACTGTTTTTT
cdr3_aa: CASSLARQGAEKLFF

j_call: TRBJ1-1
d_call: .
v_call: TRBV7-3
clone_size: .
cdr3_nt: TGTGCCAGCAGCTTAATCCCGCAGGGGAACACTGAAGCTTTCTTT
cdr3_aa: CASSLIPQGNTEAFF

j_call: TRBJ1-6
d_call: .
v_call: TRBV27
clone_size: .
cdr3_nt: TGTGCCAGCAGTTTAACGGCCAGAGACACCTATAATTCACCCCTCCACTTT
cdr3_aa: CASSLTARDTYNSPLHF

j_call: TRBJ1-5
d_call: .
v_call: TRBV6-1
clone_size: .
cdr3_nt: TGTGCCAACAGGGCCGGGGGCAATCAGCCCCAGCATTTT
cdr3_aa: CANRAGGNQPQHF

j_call: TRBJ2-7
d_call: .
v_call: TRBV23-1
clone_size: .
cdr3_nt: TGCGCCAGCAGTCAATCCTTATTAGGGATCTCCTACGAGCAGTACTTC
cdr3_aa: CASSQSLLGISYEQYF

j_call: TRBJ2-5
d_call: .
v_call: TRBV5-1
clone_size: .
cdr3_nt: TGCGCCAGCAGCTCAACCTTCCAAGAGACCCAGTACTTC
cdr3_aa: CASSSTFQETQYF

j_call: TRBJ2-3
d_call: TRBD1
v_call: TRBV6-1
clone_size: .
cdr3_nt: TGTGCCAGCAGTGATGGACAGGCCGCAGATACGCAGTATTTT
cdr3_aa: CASSDGQAADTQYF

j_call: TRBJ2-7
d_call: .
v_call: TRBV30
clone_size: .
cdr3_nt: TGTGCCTGGAGTGTGGAAGCATCCTACGAGCAGTACTTC
cdr3_aa: CAWSVEASYEQYF

j_call: TRBJ2-3
d_call: .
v_call: TRBV2
clone_size: .
cdr3_nt: TGTGCCAGCGGGGGGGCTAACATCAGGGATACGCAGTATTTT
cdr3_aa: CASGGANIRDTQYF

j_call: TRBJ2-5
d_call: TRBD1
v_call: TRBV10-3
clone_size: .
cdr3_nt: TGTGCCACGGACAGGGGTATGGGAGAGACCCAGTACTTC
cdr3_aa: CATDRGMGETQYF

j_call: TRBJ2-3
d_call: .
v_call: TRBV9
clone_size: .
cdr3_nt: TGTGCCAGCAGCTCTAGAGGGTCAGGGGTGGAAACAGATACGCAGTATTTT
cdr3_aa: CASSSRGSGVETDTQYF

j_call: TRBJ1-1
d_call: .
v_call: TRBV6-1
clone_size: .
cdr3_nt: TGTGCCAGCCAGGGGCTCCTGAACACTGAAGCTTTCTTT
cdr3_aa: CASQGLLNTEAFF

j_call: TRBJ1-3
d_call: .
v_call: TRBV9
clone_size: .
cdr3_nt: TGTGCCAGCAGCGTACCCCCGGGCACCATATATTTT
cdr3_aa: CASSVPPGTIYF

j_call: TRBJ1-1
d_call: .
v_call: TRBV10-3
clone_size: .
cdr3_nt: TGTGCCATCAGTGCCGTCGGGAGATCGAACACTGAAGCTTTCTTT
cdr3_aa: CAISAVGRSNTEAFF

j_call: TRBJ2-5
d_call: .
v_call: TRBV5-1
clone_size: .
cdr3_nt: TGCGCCAGCAGCTTCGGGACACCGTACCAAGAGACCCAGTACTTC
cdr3_aa: CASSFGTPYQETQYF

j_call: TRBJ1-1
d_call: .
v_call: TRBV18
clone_size: .
cdr3_nt: TGTGCCAGCTCACCGGCGGACAACACTGAAGCTTTCTTT
cdr3_aa: CASSPADNTEAFF

j_call: TRBJ1-2
d_call: .
v_call: TRBV27
clone_size: .
cdr3_nt: TGTGCCAGCAGTTTAGAACCCAGCTATGGCTACACCTTC
cdr3_aa: CASSLEPSYGYTF

j_call: TRBJ2-4
d_call: .
v_call: TRBV11-2
clone_size: .
cdr3_nt: TGTGCCAGCAGCCTGAGGGTTGGGGCAAACATTCAGTACTTC
cdr3_aa: CASSLRVGANIQYF

j_call: TRBJ2-3
d_call: .
v_call: TRBV14
clone_size: .
cdr3_nt: TGTGCCAGCAGCCGAACGACAGATACGCAGTATTTT
cdr3_aa: CASSRTTDTQYF

j_call: TRBJ2-7
d_call: .
v_call: TRBV5-6
clone_size: .
cdr3_nt: TGTGCCAGCAGCTCCTTCTCCTACGAGCAGTACTTC
cdr3_aa: CASSSFSYEQYF

j_call: TRBJ2-5
d_call: .
v_call: TRBV28
clone_size: .
cdr3_nt: TGTGCCAGCCGGTCGGGGCCCGAGGAGACCCAGTACTTC
cdr3_aa: CASRSGPEETQYF

j_call: TRBJ2-3
d_call: .
v_call: TRBV19
clone_size: .
cdr3_nt: TGTGCCAGTAGTAGAGTCACAGATACGCAGTATTTT
cdr3_aa: CASSRVTDTQYF

j_call: TRBJ1-2
d_call: .
v_call: TRBV6-5
clone_size: .
cdr3_nt: TGTGCCAGCAGTTACCAGGGTCATGGCTACACCTTC
cdr3_aa: CASSYQGHGYTF

j_call: TRBJ2-7
d_call: .
v_call: TRBV10-3
clone_size: .
cdr3_nt: TGTGCCATCAGTCCCGGGGAGGTGGGCGAGCAGTACTTC
cdr3_aa: CAISPGEVGEQYF

j_call: TRBJ2-2
d_call: .
v_call: TRBV7-2
clone_size: .
cdr3_nt: TGTGCCAGCAGCTTAGCTGCGGGCACCGGGGAGCTGTTTTTT
cdr3_aa: CASSLAAGTGELFF

j_call: TRBJ2-5
d_call: TRBD1
v_call: TRBV19
clone_size: .
cdr3_nt: TGTGCCAGTAGTAGGGACAGGGAAGAGACCCAGTACTTC
cdr3_aa: CASSRDREETQYF

j_call: TRBJ1-6
d_call: .
v_call: TRBV5-1
clone_size: few
cdr3_nt: TGCGCCAGCAGGACAGAGAATTCACCCCTCCACTTT
cdr3_aa: CASRTENSPLHF

j_call: TRBJ1-2
d_call: .
v_call: TRBV7-2
clone_size: .
cdr3_nt: TGTGCCAGCACCCCAGGAGCGGCTAACTATGGCTACACCTTC
cdr3_aa: CASTPGAANYGYTF

j_call: TRBJ2-3
d_call: .
v_call: TRBV7-9
clone_size: .
cdr3_nt: TGTGCCAGCAGCCGTACCGAGGGGGGAAGAGATACGCAGTATTTT
cdr3_aa: CASSRTEGGRDTQYF

j_call: TRBJ1-2
d_call: TRBD1
v_call: TRBV10-3
clone_size: .
cdr3_nt: TGTGCCATCAGCAACCTCAGGGGGCATGACTATGGCTACACCTTC
cdr3_aa: CAISNLRGHDYGYTF

j_call: TRBJ2-3
d_call: .
v_call: TRBV5-4
clone_size: .
cdr3_nt: TGTGCCAGCAGCTCCTTAGGCACAGATACGCAGTATTTT
cdr3_aa: CASSSLGTDTQYF

j_call: TRBJ2-3
d_call: .
v_call: TRBV18
clone_size: .
cdr3_nt: TGTGCCAGCTCACCGGAGCCGTGGGGCACAGATACGCAGTATTTT
cdr3_aa: CASSPEPWGTDTQYF

j_call: TRBJ2-2
d_call: .
v_call: TRBV30
clone_size: .
cdr3_nt: TGTGCCTGGATACGTGTTGCGAACACCGGGGAGCTGTTTTTT
cdr3_aa: CAWIRVANTGELFF

j_call: TRBJ1-6
d_call: .
v_call: TRBV14
clone_size: .
cdr3_nt: TGTGCCAGCAGACCGGCTTATAATTCACCCCTCCACTTT
cdr3_aa: CASRPAYNSPLHF

j_call: TRBJ1-1
d_call: .
v_call: TRBV18
clone_size: .
cdr3_nt: TGTGCCAGCTCACCGGAGGTGCGGAGGCGCGCTGAAGCTTTCTTT
cdr3_aa: CASSPEVRRRAEAFF

j_call: TRBJ2-2
d_call: TRBD1
v_call: TRBV28
clone_size: .
cdr3_nt: TGTGCCAGCAGCGGGACAGGGGTGAGGACCGGGGAGCTGTTTTTT
cdr3_aa: CASSGTGVRTGELFF

j_call: TRBJ1-5
d_call: .
v_call: TRBV7-2
clone_size: .
cdr3_nt: TGTGCCAGCAGTCCACAGGGCACTAGCAATCAGCCCCAGCATTTT
cdr3_aa: CASSPQGTSNQPQHF

j_call: TRBJ1-6
d_call: TRBD1
v_call: TRBV7-2
clone_size: .
cdr3_nt: TGTGCCAGCAGCCCGGACAGGGAGTCACCCCTCCACTTT
cdr3_aa: CASSPDRESPLHF

j_call: TRBJ1-1
d_call: .
v_call: TRBV5-1
clone_size: .
cdr3_nt: TGCGCCAGCAGCTTGGTTGGACAGACCCAAGCTTTCTTT
cdr3_aa: CASSLVGQTQAFF

j_call: TRBJ1-1
d_call: .
v_call: TRBV15
clone_size: .
cdr3_nt: TGTGCCACCAGCAGCCAGCGGGACACTGAAGCTTTCTTT
cdr3_aa: CATSSQRDTEAFF

j_call: TRBJ1-1
d_call: .
v_call: TRBV28
clone_size: once
cdr3_nt: TGTGCCAGCAGTACACCCGGGACATGGAACACTGAAGCTTTCTTT
cdr3_aa: CASSTPGTWNTEAFF